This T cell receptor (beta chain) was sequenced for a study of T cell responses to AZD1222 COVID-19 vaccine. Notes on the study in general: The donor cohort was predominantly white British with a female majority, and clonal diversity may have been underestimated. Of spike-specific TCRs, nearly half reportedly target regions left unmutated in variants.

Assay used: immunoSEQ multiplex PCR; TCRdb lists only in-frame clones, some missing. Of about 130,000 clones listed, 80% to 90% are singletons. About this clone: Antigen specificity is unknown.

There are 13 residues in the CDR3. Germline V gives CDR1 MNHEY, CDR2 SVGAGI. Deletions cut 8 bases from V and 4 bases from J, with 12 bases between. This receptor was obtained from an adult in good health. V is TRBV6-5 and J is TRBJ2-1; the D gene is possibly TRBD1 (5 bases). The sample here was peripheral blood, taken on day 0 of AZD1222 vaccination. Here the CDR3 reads CASALDTYNEQFF. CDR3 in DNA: TGTGCCAGCGCATTGGACACTTACAATGAGCAGTTCTTC.